Sequencing of this T cell receptor (beta chain) was carried out in a study of identical twins. Findings of the study overall: Within cord blood, abundant beta clonotypes carried fewer insertions, but memory repertoires showed no such trend.

V lost 4 bases, J lost 4 bases, and 5 bases stayed unmatched. CDR3 size: 14 residues. In germline, CDR1 is SGHRS, CDR2 YFSETQ. From the 5' RACE reads, TCRdb called clonotypes with MiXCR, one entry per CDR3 protein. This table has 500,000 to 600,000 distinct CDR3 sequences, roughly 21% appearing once. This clonotype came up a few times. Its antigen is currently unknown. Separately, the same data were catalogued under a study of T cells expressing NK-cell markers. That work contributes: Sorted CD3+CD56+NKG2C+, CD3+CD56+NKG2C- and CD3+CD56-NKG2C+ T cells supplied TCR beta repertoires. With respect to HCMV, seven of the eight sequenced donors were seropositive, and one was seronegative.

The chain employs TRBV5-1 and TRBJ2-5, with TRBD1 matching 9 bases. Source material: CD4+ T cells sorted from blood. The TCR was taken from a woman between 18 and 29 years old in good health. CDR3: CASSAGTGRETQYF. DNA for the CDR3: TGCGCCAGCAGCGCGGGGACAGGGCGAGAGACCCAGTACTTC.